The source of this T cell receptor beta chain is a study of spatial heterogeneity in lung cancer. General study findings and limits: Higher tumor mutation counts went along with higher counts of expanded intratumoral alpha and beta TCRs.

In TCRdb, the 5' RACE reads were re-called with MiXCR into one record per CDR3 protein. The sample has nearly 10,000 distinct CDR3 sequences; less than 7.5% are singletons. This CDR3 is built from 11 residues. V lost 7 bases, J lost 7 bases, and 4 bases stayed unmatched. CDR1 is MNHEY and CDR2 is SMNVEV in the germline V gene (reference sequence). This clonotype was picked up many times. What it binds is not known. This beta chain is off target for a library built for alpha chains, so its abundance means little. Time point defined: sample taken at primary tumor resection. Whole RNA came from tumor, nontumor lung or frozen PBMC and was sequenced without being sorted.

The chain is built from TRBV27 and TRBJ2-7, with TRBD1 matching 7 bases. The receptor was isolated from a male donor with early-stage non-small cell lung cancer. The material sequenced was lung tumor tissue, taken at surgery. The CDR3 protein is CASMKDREQYF. The DNA for the CDR3 is TGTGCCAGCATGAAGGACAGGGAGCAGTACTTC.